These 19 T cell receptor beta chains originate from one sample sequenced in a study of cytomegalovirus exposure and HLA in healthy donors. The PCR used 60 Vbeta and 13 Jbeta primers. Clones were sequenced by immunoSEQ multiplex PCR, and TCRdb holds only the in-frame ones, with some missing. In the table there are about 140,000 clones, approximately 84% of which are singletons. The sequenced sample consisted of PBMCs. The receptors shown here come from a woman aged 60 to 75 in good health and CMV-seropositive.

CDR3 sequence reads: CASSFALARNQPQHF. The CDR3 coding sequence is TGTGCCAGCAGTTTTGCCCTCGCCAGGAATCAGCCCCAGCATTTT. The chain is built from TRBV28 and TRBJ1-5; D remains ambiguous. The CDR3 spans 15 residues. CDR1 and CDR2 (germline): MDHEN, SYDVKM. Trimming removed 3 bases from V and 4 bases from J, with 13 bases in between. The full variable domain, its missing parts supplied by reference TRBV28 and TRBJ1-5, is DVKVTQSSRYLVKRTGEKVFLECVQDMDHENMFWYRQDPGLGLRLIYFSYDVKMKEKGDIPEGYSVSREKKERFSLILESASTNQTSMYLCASSFALARNQPQHFGDGTRLSIL.

The CDR3 sequence is CASSLLSFQPQHF. As DNA, the CDR3 is TGTGCCAGCAGTTTACTTTCGTTTCAGCCCCAGCATTTT. The chain carries TRBV28 and TRBJ1-5, with no clear D. Trimming stripped 2 bases from V and 6 bases from J, with 8 bases between. This CDR3 has 13 residues. Germline CDR1 reads MDHEN; CDR2 reads SYDVKM. The full variable domain, with the rest looked up from reference TRBV28 and TRBJ1-5, is DVKVTQSSRYLVKRTGEKVFLECVQDMDHENMFWYRQDPGLGLRLIYFSYDVKMKEKGDIPEGYSVSREKKERFSLILESASTNQTSMYLCASSLLSFQPQHFGDGTRLSIL.

This rearrangement joins TRBV2 to TRBJ2-3, with 10 bases that match TRBD2. The CDR3 spans 14 residues. The V segment lost 9 bases and the J segment 2 bases; nucleotides outside the gene matches: 5. Looked up from germline, CDR1 is SNHLY and CDR2 is FYNNEI. In nucleotides, the CDR3 is TGTGCCAGTAGACTAGCGGGTATCACAGATACGCAGTATTTT. It codes for CASRLAGITDTQYF.

The rearrangement links TRBV7-9 to TRBJ1-5; 8 nucleotides agree with TRBD1. V was clipped by 5 bases and J by 7 bases; unmatched bases: 10. The CDR3 is 15 residues long. From germline, CDR1 is SEHNR and CDR2 FQNEAQ (reference sequence). The CDR3 loop is CASSPTGTGGQPQHF. The CDR3 DNA reads TGTGCCAGCAGCCCAACCGGGACAGGAGGACAGCCCCAGCATTTT. The variable domain in full, completed from reference TRBV7-9 and TRBJ1-5, reads DTGVSQNPRHKITKRGQNVTFRCDPISEHNRLYWYRQTLGQGPEFLTYFQNEAQLEKSRLLSDRFSAERPKGSFSTLEIQRTEQGDSAMYLCASSPTGTGGQPQHFGDGTRLSIL.

On this clone itself: At one of its ends the junction is not consistent with the germline gene, which may arise from a read error. V and J are TRBV7-7 and TRBJ1-2, with unresolved D. This CDR3 spans 15 amino acids. CDR1 SSHAT and CDR2 FNYEAQ come from the germline V gene (reference sequence). CDR3 region: CASSLDLPGNYGYTF. The CDR3 DNA is TGTGCTAGCAGCTTAGATCTCCCGGGAAACTATGGCTACACCTTC.

This clone was counted a single time. The chain employs TRBV10-3 and TRBJ2-5; D not resolved. CDR1 and CDR2 (germline): ENHRY, SYGVKD. The CDR3 runs 13 residues. The ends were cut back, 2 bases at V and 1 base at J, with 5 bases in the middle. The DNA for the CDR3 is TGTGCCATCAGTGAGCGGGTCCAAGAGACCCAGTACTTC. Its protein is CAISERVQETQYF.

In this sample, this clone turned up once. The chain joins TRBV5-1 to TRBJ2-6; no clear D gene. Trimming stripped 2 bases from V and 1 base from J, with 10 bases between. Germline V gives CDR1 SGHRS, CDR2 YFSETQ. The CDR3 consists of 16 residues. In DNA form, the CDR3 reads TGCGCCAGCAGCTTCCTACCGCGATCTGGGGCCAACGTCCTGACTTTC. Translation: CASSFLPRSGANVLTF.

This rearrangement joins TRBV28 to TRBJ2-1, with a weak D call TRBD2 (6 bases). The CDR3 is 15 amino acids. Germline V gene lookup returns CDR1 MDHEN and CDR2 SYDVKM. The V and J ends lost 2 bases and 3 bases respectively, with 11 bases between them. CDR3: CASSLNPGGYNEQFF. The CDR3 bases are TGTGCCAGCAGTTTAAATCCCGGGGGCTACAATGAGCAGTTCTTC.

The chain links TRBV28 to TRBJ2-7, with TRBD2 identical over 9 bases. Germline V gene lookup returns CDR1 MDHEN and CDR2 SYDVKM. V gave up 8 bases and J gave up 2 bases; unmatched junction bases: 13. This CDR3 is built from 16 residues. Here the CDR3 DNA reads TGTGCCAGCTTTGCGGGGCTAGCGGGGACTACCTACGAGCAGTACTTC. Amino acid sequence: CASFAGLAGTTYEQYF.

The chain carries TRBV28 and TRBJ1-2; the D is unclear. The CDR3 is 15 amino acids. Trimming shortened V by 1 base and J by 4 bases, and 13 bases separated the two germline ends. Germline values: CDR1 MDHEN, CDR2 SYDVKM. The CDR3 DNA is TGTGCCAGCAGTTTATTTGAACAGAGCCGCTATGGCTACACCTTC. Translating it yields CASSLFEQSRYGYTF.

This sequence joins TRBV28 and TRBJ1-5; TRBD1 agrees at 8 bases. This CDR3 is 14 amino acids long. CDR1 is MDHEN, CDR2 SYDVKM, per germline. Trimming took 7 bases from V and 2 from J; bases not matched to a gene: 4. The CDR3 loop is CASTPGGGNQPQHF. The CDR3 coding sequence is TGTGCCAGCACCCCAGGGGGCGGCAATCAGCCCCAGCATTTT.

The chain carries TRBV7-9 and TRBJ1-2; 8 bases are shared with TRBD1. After removal of 5 bases from V and 6 bases from J, the junction contained 11 bases not matched to a gene. Germline loops: CDR1 SEHNR, CDR2 FQNEAQ (reference sequence). The CDR3 is 15 residues long. The CDR3 bases are TGTGCCAGCAGCACCGGACAGGGCCTTCTCCATGGCTACACCTTC. This sequence encodes CASSTGQGLLHGYTF. The variable domain in full, completed from reference TRBV7-9 and TRBJ1-2, reads DTGVSQNPRHKITKRGQNVTFRCDPISEHNRLYWYRQTLGQGPEFLTYFQNEAQLEKSRLLSDRFSAERPKGSFSTLEIQRTEQGDSAMYLCASSTGQGLLHGYTFGSGTRLTVV.

There are a few counts of this clone. The chain employs TRBV27 and TRBJ1-5; 8 bases match TRBD1. The V gene end was trimmed by 5 bases and the J gene end by 1 base; junction bases not matched to a gene: 7. This CDR3 is built from 16 residues. The germline gives CDR1 MNHEY, CDR2 SMNVEV (reference sequence). The CDR3 DNA reads TGTGCCAGCAGTCCCCGGACAGGGCTCAGCAATCAGCCCCAGCATTTT. Translation: CASSPRTGLSNQPQHF.

This clone was seen only once. The gene calls are TRBV6-8 and TRBJ2-7; D ambiguous. There are 11 residues in the CDR3. V was pared by 7 bases and J by 3 bases, with 7 bases between. Per the germline V gene, CDR1 is MNHGY and CDR2 is SAAAGT. The chain's CDR3 is CASTSSYEQYF. CDR3 DNA sequence: TGTGCCAGCACCTCGAGCTACGAGCAGTACTTC.

The chain combines TRBV6-1 with TRBJ1-1; D gene ambiguous. Germline CDR1 reads MNHNS; CDR2 reads SASEGT. This CDR3 has 18 residues. The V end lost 2 bases, the J end lost 0 bases, and 19 bases lay between the germline ends. CDR3 in DNA: TGTGCCAGCAGTGAATATGCGGGCAGACGAACTCTGAACACTGAAGCTTTCTTT. It codes for CASSEYAGRRTLNTEAFF.

The J gene is TRBJ2-1, the V gene TRBV4-1, with D hard to call. V dropped 3 bases and J dropped 0 bases, with 15 bases sitting between them. Germline V gene lookup returns CDR1 MGHRA and CDR2 YSYEKL. This CDR3 has 17 residues. CDR3: CASSQEALVSSYNEQFF. The CDR3 nucleotides are TGCGCCAGCAGCCAGGAAGCGCTAGTAAGCTCCTACAATGAGCAGTTCTTC.

This sequence joins TRBV7-9 and TRBJ1-5; D is possibly TRBD1 (5 bases). The CDR3 runs to 13 residues. V was trimmed by 4 bases and J by 4 bases, leaving 8 bases between them. Germline-derived CDR1 and CDR2 are SEHNR and FQNEAQ (reference sequence). The CDR3 DNA reads TGTGCCAGCAGCTCAGACAGAAATCAGCCCCAGCATTTT. It translates to CASSSDRNQPQHF. Supplemented by reference TRBV7-9 and TRBJ1-5, the full variable domain reads DTGVSQNPRHKITKRGQNVTFRCDPISEHNRLYWYRQTLGQGPEFLTYFQNEAQLEKSRLLSDRFSAERPKGSFSTLEIQRTEQGDSAMYLCASSSDRNQPQHFGDGTRLSIL.

This clone was detected a few times. The V gene is TRBV6-1, the J gene TRBJ1-2; D call uncertain. CDR3 size: 14 residues. Trimming stripped 4 bases from V and 1 base from J, with 10 bases between. CDR1 is MNHNS and CDR2 is SASEGT in the germline V gene. The CDR3 DNA follows: TGTGCCAGCAGTGGTGAAACGGTTAACTATGGCTACACCTTC. Amino acid sequence: CASSGETVNYGYTF.

The V call is TRBV7-9, the J call TRBJ2-1, with TRBD2 matching over 11 bases. CDR1 SEHNR and CDR2 FQNEAQ come from the germline V gene (reference sequence). There are 15 residues in the CDR3. Germline trimming cut 4 bases from V and 7 bases from J; bases unmatched to any gene: 6. The CDR3 bases are TGTGCCAGCAGCTCCGGGACTAGCGGTTGGAATGAGCAGTTCTTC. Translation gives CASSSGTSGWNEQFF.